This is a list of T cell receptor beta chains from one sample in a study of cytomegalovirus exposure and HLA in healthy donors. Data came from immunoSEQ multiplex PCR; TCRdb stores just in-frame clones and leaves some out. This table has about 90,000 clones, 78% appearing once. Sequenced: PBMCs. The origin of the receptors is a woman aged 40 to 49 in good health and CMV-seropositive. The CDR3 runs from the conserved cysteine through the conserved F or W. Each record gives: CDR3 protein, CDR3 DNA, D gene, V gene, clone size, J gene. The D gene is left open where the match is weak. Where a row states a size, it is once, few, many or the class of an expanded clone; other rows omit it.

cdr3_aa: CASSLPSGEETQYF; cdr3_nt: TGTGCCAGCAGCTTACCTAGCGGCGAAGAGACCCAGTACTTC; d_call: TRBD2; v_call: TRBV7-2; clone_size: .; j_call: TRBJ2-5
cdr3_aa: CASSYRQASQPQHF; cdr3_nt: TGTGCCAGCAGTTACAGACAGGCGAGTCAGCCCCAGCATTTT; d_call: .; v_call: TRBV6-5; clone_size: .; j_call: TRBJ1-5
cdr3_aa: CASSDCHRDRANQPQHF; cdr3_nt: TGTGCCAGCAGTGACTGTCACCGGGACAGGGCTAATCAGCCCCAGCATTTT; d_call: TRBD1; v_call: TRBV6-4; clone_size: .; j_call: TRBJ1-5
cdr3_aa: CASSSSRGADTQYF; cdr3_nt: TGTGCCAGCAGCTCAAGCCGAGGAGCAGATACGCAGTATTTT; d_call: .; v_call: TRBV6-5; clone_size: .; j_call: TRBJ2-3
cdr3_aa: CASSLLGPTGELFF; cdr3_nt: TGTGCCAGCAGCTTATTGGGGCCCACCGGGGAGCTGTTTTTT; d_call: .; v_call: TRBV11-2; clone_size: .; j_call: TRBJ2-2
cdr3_aa: CASDTLSPLHF; cdr3_nt: TGTGCCAGTGATACTCTTTCACCCCTCCACTTT; d_call: .; v_call: TRBV19; clone_size: .; j_call: TRBJ1-6
cdr3_aa: CASSLSTSNTGELFF; cdr3_nt: TGTGCCAGCAGTTTGTCTACCTCGAACACCGGGGAGCTGTTTTTT; d_call: .; v_call: TRBV28; clone_size: .; j_call: TRBJ2-2
cdr3_aa: CSVVAPQETQYF; cdr3_nt: TGCAGCGTTGTCGCGCCTCAAGAGACCCAGTACTTC; d_call: .; v_call: TRBV29-1; clone_size: .; j_call: TRBJ2-5
cdr3_aa: CASFWTGKYEQYF; cdr3_nt: TGTGCCAGCTTTTGGACAGGGAAATACGAGCAGTACTTC; d_call: .; v_call: TRBV21-1; clone_size: .; j_call: TRBJ2-7
cdr3_aa: CASSFLDRPNTGELFF; cdr3_nt: TGTGCCAGCAGCTTTTTAGACAGGCCAAACACCGGGGAGCTGTTTTTT; d_call: .; v_call: TRBV5-6; clone_size: once; j_call: TRBJ2-2
cdr3_aa: CAKGLAREETQHF; cdr3_nt: TGTGCCAAAGGACTAGCGCGGGAGGAGACCCAGCACTTC; d_call: TRBD2; v_call: TRBV30; clone_size: .; j_call: TRBJ2-5
cdr3_aa: CASSSQARSYNEQFF; cdr3_nt: TGTGCCAGCAGCTCGCAGGCTCGCTCCTACAATGAGCAGTTCTTC; d_call: .; v_call: TRBV5-6; clone_size: .; j_call: TRBJ2-1
cdr3_aa: CASSVDRGGVAYEQYF; cdr3_nt: TGTGCCAGTAGTGTCGACAGGGGCGGCGTGGCATACGAGCAGTACTTC; d_call: TRBD1; v_call: TRBV19; clone_size: .; j_call: TRBJ2-7
cdr3_aa: CASSRPGTGNEQYF; cdr3_nt: TGCGCCAGCAGCCGTCCCGGGACAGGGAACGAGCAGTACTTC; d_call: TRBD1; v_call: TRBV5-1; clone_size: .; j_call: TRBJ2-7
cdr3_aa: CSVEEGGAYEQYF; cdr3_nt: TGCAGCGTTGAGGAGGGCGGAGCCTACGAGCAGTACTTC; d_call: .; v_call: TRBV29-1; clone_size: .; j_call: TRBJ2-7
cdr3_aa: CASRTGFLGNTIYF; cdr3_nt: TGTGCCAGTAGAACAGGGTTTCTAGGTAACACCATATATTTT; d_call: .; v_call: TRBV28; clone_size: once; j_call: TRBJ1-3
cdr3_aa: CASSLGASTDTQYF; cdr3_nt: TGTGCCAGCAGCTTAGGGGCTAGCACAGATACGCAGTATTTT; d_call: .; v_call: TRBV7-2; clone_size: .; j_call: TRBJ2-3